The entry that follows covers one TCR beta chain sequence. As originally analysed: Nucleated cell number was recorded as an estimate derived from reference gene primer amplification. Some clones are missing from TCRdb's copy, which holds only in-frame ones; the method was immunoSEQ multiplex PCR. V, J and clone size are taken as reported in that table, and D and trimming were inferred from the DNA itself. The sample yields more than 200,000 clones, 85% to 90% seen once. This sample was included in a study of blood T cell repertoires in COVID-19. As for the study in general: Collection of acute and convalescent COVID-19 samples took place in the United States, Italy and Spain. Sources were T cells, B-cell-depleted T cells, or PBMCs; the material itself was cDNA or gDNA.

The germline V gene encodes CDR1 MNHNS and CDR2 SASEGT. The CDR3 loop spans 16 amino acids. V was shortened by 0 bases and J by 7 bases, with 16 bases between the two germline ends. The TCR sequence derives from a man older than 75 with acute or convalescent COVID-19. The J gene is TRBJ1-5, the V gene TRBV6-1; no clear D gene. The sequencing sample was made of peripheral blood. In nucleotides, the CDR3 is TGTGCCAGCAGTGAAGCGAGGGTAAGAGTGGAGCAGCCCCAGCATTTT. It encodes CASSEARVRVEQPQHF.